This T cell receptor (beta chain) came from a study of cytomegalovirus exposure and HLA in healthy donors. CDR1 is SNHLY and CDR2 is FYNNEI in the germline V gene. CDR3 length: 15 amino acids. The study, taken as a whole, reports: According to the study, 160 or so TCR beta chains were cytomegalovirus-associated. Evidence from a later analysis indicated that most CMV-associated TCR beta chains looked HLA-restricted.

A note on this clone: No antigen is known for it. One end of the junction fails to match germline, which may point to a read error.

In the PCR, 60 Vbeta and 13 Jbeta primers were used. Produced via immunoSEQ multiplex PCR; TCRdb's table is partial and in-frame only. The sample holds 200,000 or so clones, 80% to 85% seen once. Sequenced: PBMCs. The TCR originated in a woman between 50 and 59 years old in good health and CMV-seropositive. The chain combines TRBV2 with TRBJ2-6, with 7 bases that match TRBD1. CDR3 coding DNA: TGTGCCAGCAGTGCGACAGGGAATGGGGCCAACGGCCTGACTTTC. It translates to CASSATGNGANGLTF.